This T cell receptor (delta chain) was captured by sequencing in a study of γδ T cells in repeated Plasmodium falciparum infection. In the study overall: Timepoints: baseline, immediately before selected infections, and 21 days after every infection.

Each sorted gammadelta sample had TRG and TRD chains sequenced. TCRdb re-called clones from the multiplex PCR reads via CATT. This sample has approximately 50,000 delta-chain clones; 1.9% occur once, and the top ten carry approximately 24%. Vgamma9/Vdelta2+ and Vdelta2-negative gammadelta T cells were flow-sorted from PBMC for bulk sequencing. The CDR3 is 21 residues long. Trimming cost V 9 bases and J 1 base, with 33 bases left between them. Per germline, CDR1 TSWWSYY and CDR2 QGS. This clone was recorded a few times. TCRdb's listed protein matches a much larger clone and diverges from this DNA's translation at residue 12, likely through a read error; the protein shown comes from the DNA.

The source material was gamma-delta T cells from blood. The origin of this receptor is a pool of human donors (malaria-infected and uninfected, not separated). The chain has TRDV1 and TRDJ2; the D gene is possibly TRDD3 (6 bases). Here the J gene was assigned by germline matching of the DNA, as TCRdb has none. Here the CDR3 DNA reads TGTGCTCTCACCCTATTTTCCCAACTCTGGGGATCTGCAAATTTGACAGCACAACTCTTCTTT. Encoded protein: CALTLFSQLWGSANLTAQLFF.